This TCR beta chain was observed in a study of PD-L1 blockade in urothelial cancer. Time point specified: peripheral blood 6 weeks after treatment start. Libraries were prepared by immunoSEQ multiplex PCR; TCRdb keeps only in-frame clonotypes and omits some of them. The sample comprises 120,000 or so clones, 86% of which are singletons, and roughly 2.3% rests with the top ten. The sequence came from a man in his forties or fifties with urothelial cancer. This specimen was PBMCs, taken around atezolizumab (anti-PD-L1) treatment.

CDR3 residues: CASSLRLAGSSYEQYF. As DNA, the CDR3 is TGTGCCAGCAGTTTAAGACTAGCGGGGAGCTCCTACGAGCAGTACTTC. This chain joins TRBV27 and TRBJ2-7, with 11 positions matching TRBD2. Germline CDR1 reads MNHEY; CDR2 reads SMNVEV (reference sequence). The ends lost 2 bases at V and 0 bases at J; junction bases unmatched: 3. The CDR3 contains 16 residues.